This paragraph reports one T cell receptor beta chain. Its antigen is still unknown. This specimen belongs to a study of tumor-infiltrating lymphocytes in primary liver carcinoma. Total RNA (approximately 500 ng) served as template for TCR beta cDNA synthesis primed by a constant-region primer. Libraries of TCR beta came from three nested multiplex PCR rounds with slightly modified ARM-PCR. TRBV1-TRBV30 forward primers paired with a C-beta reverse primer drove the first two PCR rounds, roughly 9 cycles each. TCRdb analysed the multiplex PCR reads with MiXCR anew, one entry per CDR3 protein. The sample shows around 22,000 distinct CDR3 sequences, 80% of them seen only once. Germline values: CDR1 ENHRY, CDR2 SYGVKD. The V gene end was trimmed by 4 bases and the J gene end by 0 bases; junction bases not matched to a gene: 0. This CDR3 has 14 residues. Taking about 19-32 mg of unsorted bulk tissue, the authors co-extracted RNA and DNA. The patients lived with chronic HBV infection and had not yet received any treatment.

Whole-study findings and limits: Tumor region pairs shared more overlap than did tumor-adjacent and tumor-blood pairs. The study found only about 7-24% of top clones in all five tumor regions.

The genes are TRBV10-3 and TRBJ1-1, with 9 bases matching TRBD1. Sequenced: liver tumor tissue from sampling region 2. Regarding subset: tumor region T2, inferior pole. This receptor was identified in a woman aged 30 to 39 with primary liver carcinoma and hepatitis B virus infection. CDR3 coding DNA: TGTGCCATCAGTGGGGACAGGGTGAACACTGAAGCTTTCTTT. Translating gives CAISGDRVNTEAFF.